This T cell receptor beta chain stems from a study of shared clonotypes between healthy human individuals. Findings and limits, study-wide: The study found roughly 5% of naive CD4 clonotypes shared across a few donors. Among donors, sharing of clonotypes was expected to be affected by sequencing depth. All-four-donor shared clonotypes had higher generation probabilities than non-shared clonotypes did.

A word on this clone: Its antigen is unknown.

Subsets obtained from CD4+ cells comprised CD45RA+ naive and CD45RA-negative memory cells. The method was immunoSEQ multiplex PCR; TCRdb's version includes in-frame clones alone and lacks a portion of them. Of around 600,000 clones detected, around 97% appear once; the ten largest clones hold 0.045% to 0.07%. Germline CDR1 reads LNHDA; CDR2 reads SQIVND (reference sequence). The CDR3 runs 15 residues. The V segment lost 10 bases and the J segment 4 bases; nucleotides outside the gene matches: 14. Material: naive CD4+ T cells sorted from blood. The subset is: CD45RA+ positively selected. The chain uses TRBV19 and TRBJ2-3, with 7 bases fitting TRBD2. The sequence was collected from a woman in her twenties or thirties in good health. This chain's CDR3 is CATWGGKEWADTQYF. CDR3 DNA: TGTGCCACCTGGGGGGGGAAAGAGTGGGCAGATACGCAGTATTTT.